This T cell receptor beta chain was recorded in a study of blood T cell repertoires in COVID-19. TCRdb's table, derived via immunoSEQ multiplex PCR, lists solely in-frame clones and lacks some. The sample holds 100,000 or so clones, about 81% seen once. The table lists this clone with a few counts. The CDR3 is made up of 19 amino acids. The V segment lost 6 bases and the J segment 0 bases; nucleotides outside the gene matches: 15. Germline loops: CDR1 MDHEN, CDR2 SYDVKM. This receptor was taken from a woman aged 60-70 years with acute or convalescent COVID-19. The V and J genes are TRBV28 and TRBJ1-2; 11 positions match TRBD1. Sequencing was carried out using peripheral blood. CDR3 nucleotides: TGTGCCAGCAGGAAAAATCCGGGGACAGGGGGTTGGGCTAACTATGGCTACACCTTC. This encodes CASRKNPGTGGWANYGYTF.